These 19 T cell receptor beta chains share one sample of origin, sequenced in a study of T cell repertoires in cytomegalovirus infection. TCRdb re-called the reads through MiXCR, storing one row per CDR3 protein. In the table there are 200,000 to 300,000 distinct CDR3 sequences, 9.1% of which are singletons. Material for sequencing was PBMCs. These TCRs come from a human donor in good health (CMV status not recorded). Some clones in this sample may be carry-over from other donors' samples.

This clonotype was counted many times. This chain links TRBV7-2 with TRBJ1-1; tentative D call: TRBD1 (6 bases). V was trimmed by 5 bases and J by 0 bases, leaving 13 bases between them. The CDR3 runs 15 residues. Germline CDR1 reads SGHTA; CDR2 reads FQGNSA. In DNA, the CDR3 is TGTGCCAGCAGCCTGACAGGAGGGATGAACACTGAAGCTTTCTTT. Amino acid sequence: CASSLTGGMNTEAFF.

Ten or more counts support this clonotype. The V call is TRBV2, the J call TRBJ2-5; TRBD1 agrees at 11 bases. Germline V gene sequence: CDR1 SNHLY, CDR2 FYNNEI. This CDR3 has 15 amino acids. The ends lost 8 bases at V and 4 bases at J; junction bases unmatched: 9. CDR3 DNA sequence: TGTGCCAGCCCTAAGGACAGGGGGCGTCGAGAGACCCAGTACTTC. This codes for CASPKDRGRRETQYF. Based on the CDR3 plus reference TRBV2 and TRBJ2-5, the full variable domain is EPEVTQTPSHQVTQMGQEVILRCVPISNHLYFYWYRQILGQKVEFLVSFYNNEISEKSEIFDDQFSVERPDGSNFTLKIRSTKLEDSAMYFCASPKDRGRRETQYFGPGTRLLVL.

Ten or more counts support this clonotype. The chain has TRBV12-3 or TRBV12-4 and TRBJ1-1, with D possibly being TRBD1 (6 bases). The V end was cut by 6 bases, the J end by 6 bases, with 17 bases between. This CDR3 spans 14 amino acids. The CDR3 loop reads CASRNQDSKPEAFF. The DNA of the CDR3 is TGTGCCAGCAGGAACCAGGACAGTAAGCCTGAAGCTTTCTTT.

As to this clonotype: This sequence may be a read error, since a much larger clone differs from it by one base. The chain links TRBV5-1 to TRBJ1-6, with a possible D match to TRBD1 (6 bases). Trimming left V 7 bases short and J 9 bases short, with 20 bases between. The V gene's germline CDR1 is SGHRS and CDR2 YFSETQ. The CDR3 consists of 15 residues. CDR3 protein: CASGMDSTRSSPLHF. The CDR3 bases are TGCGCCAGCGGCATGGACAGTACGAGGAGTTCACCCCTCCACTTT.

This clonotype was counted ten times or more. The V call is TRBV7-2, the J call TRBJ2-5; D remains unclear. The ends were cut back, 3 bases at V and 6 bases at J, with 11 bases in the middle. The germline V gene encodes CDR1 SGHTA and CDR2 FQGNSA. The CDR3 is made up of 13 amino acids. The CDR3 sequence is CASSFNLGQTQYF. Here the CDR3 DNA reads TGTGCCAGCAGCTTTAATCTCGGCCAGACCCAGTACTTC.

A word on this clonotype: It may be a read error: a sequence one base away is much more abundant. The rearrangement uses TRBV12-3 or TRBV12-4 and TRBJ2-1; 14 bases agree with TRBD2. The CDR3 has 15 amino acids. As DNA, the CDR3 is TGTGCCAGCAGTTGGGGACTAGCGGGAGTTGAGGAGCAGATCTTC. Translating it yields CASSWGLAGVEEQIF.

The J gene is TRBJ1-5, the V gene TRBV20-1; 8 bases map to TRBD1. The J segment lost 7 bases and the V segment lost 2 bases, leaving 13 bases of the junction unmatched. The CDR3 is 16 amino acids. CDR1 is DFQATT and CDR2 is SNEGSKA in the germline V gene (reference sequence). The chain's CDR3 is CSARSYGQGARQPQHF. For the CDR3, the DNA is TGCAGTGCTAGATCCTATGGGCAGGGGGCACGGCAGCCCCAGCATTTT.

The chain couples TRBV27 to TRBJ1-4; TRBD1 matches at 9 bases. Trimming took 6 bases from V and 3 from J; bases not matched to a gene: 8. The CDR3 sequence is 16 residues long. Looked up from germline, CDR1 is MNHEY and CDR2 is SMNVEV (reference sequence). Here the CDR3 DNA reads TGTGCCAGCAGGGGACAGGGTCTAGTGGCTAATGAAAAACTGTTTTTT. Amino acid sequence: CASRGQGLVANEKLFF. Looking up the rest from reference TRBV27 and TRBJ1-4 gives the full variable domain: EAQVTQNPRYLITVTGKKLTVTCSQNMNHEYMSWYRQDPGLGLRQIYYSMNVEVTDKGDVPEGYKVSRKEKRNFPLILESPSPNQTSLYFCASRGQGLVANEKLFFGSGTQLSVL.

This clonotype has just a few counts. The chain couples TRBV20-1 to TRBJ1-1, with D tentatively TRBD1 (6 bases). This CDR3 is 13 amino acids long. The germline gives CDR1 DFQATT, CDR2 SNEGSKA (reference sequence). The ends were cut back, 6 bases at V and 4 bases at J, with 15 bases in the middle. CDR3 sequence reads: CSAGTGAGTEAFF. The CDR3 DNA is TGCAGTGCCGGTACGGGGGCGGGCACTGAAGCTTTCTTT.

The J gene is TRBJ2-3, the V gene TRBV28; 9 nucleotides align to TRBD2. Trimming took 2 bases from V and 0 from J; bases not matched to a gene: 6. Germline V gene data show CDR1 as MDHEN and CDR2 as SYDVKM. CDR3 length: 17 residues. The CDR3 loop reads CASSLEAGGPSTDTQYF. As DNA, the CDR3 is TGTGCCAGCAGTTTAGAGGCGGGGGGGCCAAGCACAGATACGCAGTATTTT.

This clonotype was seen many times. The chain is built from TRBV28 and TRBJ2-1; D remains unclear. The V end was cut by 3 bases, the J end by 6 bases, with 12 bases between. The CDR3 covers 14 residues. Germline V gives CDR1 MDHEN, CDR2 SYDVKM. As DNA, the CDR3 is TGTGCCAGCAGTTTCATCGGGTGGGGCAATGAGCAGTTCTTC. Its protein is CASSFIGWGNEQFF.

This clonotype was detected many times. The chain employs TRBV7-8 and TRBJ2-2; 9 bases are a match to TRBD2. Germline CDR1 and CDR2: SGHVS and FQNEAQ. This CDR3 comprises 15 residues. The junction had 11 bases not matched to a gene; V was cut back by 8 bases and J by 7 bases. The CDR3 loop is CASRAASGNFGELFF. CDR3 DNA: TGTGCCAGCCGGGCGGCTAGCGGGAATTTCGGGGAGCTGTTTTTT.

The J gene is TRBJ2-7, the V gene TRBV11-2, with 9 bases that match TRBD1. The CDR3 extends over 15 amino acids. V was pared by 6 bases and J by 3 bases, with 9 bases of the junction left unmatched. In germline, CDR1 is SGHAT, CDR2 FQNNGV. CDR3: CASSYLYRGLYEQYF. The CDR3, as DNA: TGTGCCAGCAGTTACTTATACAGGGGGCTCTACGAGCAGTACTTC.

Ten or more counts support this clonotype. V gene TRBV20-1 combines with J gene TRBJ1-1; D not certain. Germline loops: CDR1 DFQATT, CDR2 SNEGSKA (reference sequence). The CDR3 totals 14 residues. Trimming stripped 0 bases from V and 3 bases from J, with 11 bases between. This CDR3 is CSARDDGGYTEAFF. As DNA, the CDR3 is TGCAGTGCTAGAGATGATGGTGGGTACACTGAAGCTTTCTTT.

This clonotype was counted many times. This chain joins TRBV7-2 and TRBJ1-1, with no clear D. The V gene's germline CDR1 is SGHTA and CDR2 FQGNSA. The CDR3 is 15 amino acids. Trimming took 1 base from V and 2 from J, leaving 11 bases between them. The CDR3 protein is CASSLGVGLNTEAFF. CDR3 sequence (DNA): TGTGCCAGCAGCTTAGGGGTGGGATTAAACACTGAAGCTTTCTTT.

This clonotype was detected many times. The rearrangement uses TRBV28 and TRBJ2-3, with a possible D match to TRBD2 (6 bases). The V and J ends lost 3 bases and 4 bases respectively, with 8 bases between them. The CDR3 is 13 residues long. CDR1 and CDR2 (germline): MDHEN, SYDVKM. The CDR3 loop reads CASSFGSPDTQYF. DNA for the CDR3: TGTGCCAGCAGTTTCGGGAGTCCAGATACGCAGTATTTT. Full variable domain (remainder filled in from reference TRBV28 and TRBJ2-3): DVKVTQSSRYLVKRTGEKVFLECVQDMDHENMFWYRQDPGLGLRLIYFSYDVKMKEKGDIPEGYSVSREKKERFSLILESASTNQTSMYLCASSFGSPDTQYFGPGTRLTVL.

This clonotype has at least ten counts. The chain combines TRBV7-8 with TRBJ2-1; 11 bases fit TRBD2. The CDR3 runs 20 residues. The germline V gene has CDR1 SGHVS and CDR2 FQNEAQ. V shed 1 base and J 3 bases; nucleotides not matched to a gene: 14. The CDR3 sequence: CASSLVERLAGGFNYNEQFF. The DNA of the CDR3 is TGTGCCAGCAGCTTAGTGGAGAGGCTAGCGGGAGGTTTCAACTACAATGAGCAGTTCTTC.

The sample holds a few counts of this clonotype. This chain joins TRBV7-9 and TRBJ2-5, with D perhaps matching TRBD1 (6 bases). CDR3 size: 14 residues. V lost 6 bases, J lost 6 bases, and 17 bases lay in between. The germline CDR1 and CDR2 sequences are SEHNR and FQNEAQ (reference sequence). Written as DNA, the CDR3 is TGTGCCAGCAGTCTCCTCGACAGGAGACAGACCCAGTACTTC. It specifies CASSLLDRRQTQYF.

This clonotype was counted many times. The chain is built from TRBV10-3 and TRBJ2-7, with D possibly being TRBD1 or TRBD2 (5 bases each). CDR3 length: 13 residues. V gave up 8 bases and J gave up 0 bases, with 11 bases separating them. Germline V gene sequence: CDR1 ENHRY, CDR2 SYGVKD. The CDR3 bases are TGTGCCATCTGGGGCGGAGGCTCCTACGAGCAGTACTTC. Translation gives CAIWGGGSYEQYF.